This is a list of T cell receptor beta chains from one sample in a study of technical replicates of blood from several donors. Here immunoSEQ multiplex PCR was the method, and the copy in TCRdb shows in-frame clones only, minus some. The sample shows roughly 51,000 clones, 93% of them seen only once. Sequences were obtained from PBMCs. The receptors here all came from a human donor in good health. Some clones in this sample may be carry-over from other donors' samples. The CDR3 runs from the conserved cysteine through the conserved F or W. The order of the fields is V gene, CDR3 protein.

TRBV7-9 | CASSPTLLFQETQYF
TRBV30 | CAWSVGGANVLTF
TRBV7-3 | CASSFGTSGTGELFF
TRBV27 | CASKPGQAIYGYTF
TRBV5-1 | CASGGGTYNSPLHF
TRBV6-4 | CASSDYITGELFF
TRBV28 | CASSFTPSGGAGETQYF
TRBV4-1 | CASSLTGGRVSPLHF
TRBV7-6 | CASSSRDRGLLEETQYF
TRBV28 | CASSLRDRWYGYTF
TRBV7-8 | CASSPGAGAWETQYF
TRBV18 | CASSPKGGTDLYEQYF
TRBV12-1 | CASSTRTVGGEAFF
TRBV5-4 | CASSSRTSPGELFF
TRBV9 | CASSPTPWGLPYF
TRBV2 | CASSVGHTSYEQYF